This TCR beta chain was obtained from a study of blood T cell repertoires in COVID-19. Study as a whole: PBMCs, B-cell-depleted T cells, or T cells were the source of the cDNA or gDNA that made up the material.

In the study's own analysis: Estimation of nucleated cell counts relied on the amplification of reference gene primers. The data were produced by immunoSEQ multiplex PCR, yet TCRdb's version contains in-frame clones alone and is incomplete. The V and J calls and clone size were taken over from that table, and D and trimming were inferred from the DNA. The repertoire holds some 64,000 clones, with around 73% as singletons. CDR1 MGHRA and CDR2 YSYEKL come from the germline V gene. Trimming cost V 3 bases and J 5 bases; bases outside gene matches: 12. The CDR3 is made up of 17 amino acids. During active infection, Seattle patients enrolled and were then monitored through disease.

The chain carries TRBV4-1 and TRBJ2-1, with TRBD2 identical over 8 bases. The specimen was peripheral blood. The clonotype was recovered from a man aged 55-75 years with COVID-19, enrolled during active disease. In nucleotides, the CDR3 is TGCGCCAGCAGCCAGCCCCCGAGCGGGAGTTTGAACAATGAGCAGTTCTTC. Protein sequence: CASSQPPSGSLNNEQFF.